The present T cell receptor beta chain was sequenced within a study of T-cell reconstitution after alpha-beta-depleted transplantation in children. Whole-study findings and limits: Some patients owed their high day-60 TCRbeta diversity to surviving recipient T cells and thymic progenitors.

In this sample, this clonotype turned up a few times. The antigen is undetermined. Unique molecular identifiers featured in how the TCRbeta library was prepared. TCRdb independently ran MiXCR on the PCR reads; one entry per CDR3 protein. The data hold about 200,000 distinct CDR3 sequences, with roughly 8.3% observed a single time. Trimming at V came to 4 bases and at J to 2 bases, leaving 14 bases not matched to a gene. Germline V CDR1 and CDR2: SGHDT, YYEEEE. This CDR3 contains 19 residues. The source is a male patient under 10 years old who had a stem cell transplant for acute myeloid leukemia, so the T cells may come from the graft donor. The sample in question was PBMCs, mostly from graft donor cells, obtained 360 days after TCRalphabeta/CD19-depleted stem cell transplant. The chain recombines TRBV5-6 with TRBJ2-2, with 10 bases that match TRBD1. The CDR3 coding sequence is TGTGCCAGCAGCCTATCTACCGGGACAGGGGCCAGAAACACCGGGGAGCTGTTTTTT. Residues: CASSLSTGTGARNTGELFF.